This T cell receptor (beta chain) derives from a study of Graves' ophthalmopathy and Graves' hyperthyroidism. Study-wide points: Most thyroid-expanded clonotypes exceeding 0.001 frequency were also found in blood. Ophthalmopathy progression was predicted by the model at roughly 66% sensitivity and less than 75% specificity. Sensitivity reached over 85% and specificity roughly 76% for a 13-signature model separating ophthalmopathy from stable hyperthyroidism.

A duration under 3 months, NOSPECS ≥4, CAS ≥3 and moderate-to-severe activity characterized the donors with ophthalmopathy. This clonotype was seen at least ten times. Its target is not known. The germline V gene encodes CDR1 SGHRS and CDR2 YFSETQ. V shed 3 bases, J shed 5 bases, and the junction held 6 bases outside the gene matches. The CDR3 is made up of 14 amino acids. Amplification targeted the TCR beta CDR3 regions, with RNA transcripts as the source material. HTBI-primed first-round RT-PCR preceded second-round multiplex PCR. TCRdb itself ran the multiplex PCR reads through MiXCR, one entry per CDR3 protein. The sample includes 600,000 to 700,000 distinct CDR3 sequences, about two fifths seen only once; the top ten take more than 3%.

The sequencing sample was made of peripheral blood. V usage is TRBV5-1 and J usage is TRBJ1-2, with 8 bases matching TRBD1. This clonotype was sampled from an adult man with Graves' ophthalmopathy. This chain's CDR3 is CASSWTGYEYGYTF. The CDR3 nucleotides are TGCGCCAGCAGCTGGACAGGGTACGAGTATGGCTACACCTTC.